This T cell receptor beta chain was identified in a study of T cells in Graves' hyperthyroidism and ophthalmopathy. The study, taken as a whole, reports: Median prediction lead before ophthalmopathy onset was 6.5 to 7 months with the model.

Only a few counts were recorded for this clonotype. Its antigen is still unknown. Amplification targeted TCR beta CDR3 regions from RNA transcripts. HTBI primers drove first-round RT-PCR of the TCR CDR3. TCRdb re-analysed the multiplex PCR reads in MiXCR, keeping a single row per CDR3 protein. The data contain roughly 510,000 distinct CDR3 sequences, 40% to 50% of them singletons. This CDR3 comprises 13 residues. The germline V and J ends were trimmed by 0 bases and 5 bases, with 7 bases remaining between them. This clonotype was obtained from an adult woman with Graves' disease, either hyperthyroidism or ophthalmopathy (not recorded which). Material for sequencing was peripheral blood or thyroid tissue (not recorded which). The chain couples TRBV12-3 or TRBV12-4 to TRBJ1-2; weak D call: TRBD1 (6 bases). CDR3 DNA: TGTGCCAGCAGTTTAGCGGACAGATATGGCTACACCTTC. Encoded protein: CASSLADRYGYTF.